Shown below are 27 T cell receptor beta chains from a single sample sequenced in a study of T-cell memory formation after mild COVID-19. TCRdb re-called the 5' RACE reads through MiXCR, storing one row per CDR3 protein. The profile shows about 360,000 distinct CDR3 sequences, under 15% of them singletons. Sequenced sample: PBMCs or a T cell subset sorted from them (not recorded which). All receptors come from a man in his late teens or twenties who had mild COVID-19 (a few samples of this study predate the infection). Cell type and time point are not known.

Concerning this clonotype: A much larger clone differs from this one at a single base, so this may be a read error. V usage is TRBV9 and J usage is TRBJ2-5; a weak D match, TRBD1 (6 bases). V lost 4 bases and J lost 2, with 9 bases in between. CDR3 length equals 13 residues. Germline V gene data show CDR1 as SGDLS and CDR2 as YYNGEE. CDR3 loop: CASSTGQQETQYF. CDR3 in DNA: TGTGCCAGCAGCACCGGACAGCAAGAGACCCAGTACTTC.

V and J are TRBV5-6 and TRBJ1-2; 10 bases are a match to TRBD1. Germline values: CDR1 SGHDT, CDR2 YYEEEE. The CDR3 sequence is 14 residues long. Trimming took 2 bases from V and 6 from J; bases not matched to a gene: 4. CDR3: CASSFGTGVHGYTF. CDR3 DNA: TGTGCCAGCAGCTTCGGGACAGGGGTCCATGGCTACACCTTC.

The chain employs TRBV24-1 and TRBJ2-3; 8 bases line up with TRBD2. Germline values: CDR1 KGHDR, CDR2 SFDVKD. V lost 2 bases, J lost 4 bases, and 4 bases stayed unmatched. The CDR3 sequence is 15 residues long. This CDR3 reads CATSDSGTSADTQYF. The DNA for the CDR3 is TGTGCCACCAGTGATTCCGGGACTAGTGCAGATACGCAGTATTTT.

The V gene is TRBV6-5, the J gene TRBJ2-7, with D possibly TRBD1 on 6 matching bases. CDR1 and CDR2 (germline): MNHEY, SVGAGI. This CDR3 spans 15 amino acids. V lost 0 bases to trimming and J lost 1 base, with 10 bases between them. The CDR3 spells CASSYSPGASYEQYV. Written as DNA, the CDR3 is TGTGCCAGCAGTTACTCTCCAGGGGCTTCCTACGAGCAGTACGTC.

A few counts support this clonotype. The genes are TRBV7-9 and TRBJ2-3; 8 bases map to TRBD2. Looked up from germline, CDR1 is SEHNR and CDR2 is FQNEAQ (reference sequence). This CDR3 spans 14 amino acids. J lost 6 bases, V lost 4 bases, and 6 bases had no gene match. CDR3 sequence (DNA): TGTGCCAGCAGCTCGGCCAGACTAGCGGATACGCAGTATTTT. Translation: CASSSARLADTQYF.

The table lists this clonotype with a few counts. The chain joins TRBV6-2 or TRBV6-3 to TRBJ2-3; a weak D match, TRBD1 (6 bases). The germline V gene encodes CDR1 MNHEY and CDR2 SVGEGT. The length of the CDR3 is 14 residues. With 7 bases removed from V and 2 bases from J, the gap between germline ends came to 13 bases. The CDR3 DNA sequence: TGTGCCAGCACCCAAGGGGGATACACAGATACGCAGTATTTT. This gives the protein CASTQGGYTDTQYF.

By share of the sample, this clonotype is medium-sized (0.01 to 0.1%). The V call is TRBV2, the J call TRBJ1-1; no reliable D call. Per the germline V gene, CDR1 is SNHLY and CDR2 is FYNNEI. The CDR3 sequence is 13 residues long. The germline V and J ends were trimmed by 3 bases and 3 bases, with 8 bases remaining between them. The CDR3 spells CASSERRYTEAFF. For the CDR3, the DNA is TGTGCCAGCAGTGAGAGGAGGTACACTGAAGCTTTCTTT.

This clonotype has more than one count but fewer than ten. The chain carries TRBV29-1 and TRBJ2-2; D gene uncertain. Germline-derived CDR1 and CDR2 are SQVTM and ANQGSEA. The CDR3 consists of 12 residues. Trimming cost V 5 bases and J 0 bases, with 4 bases left between them. For the CDR3, the DNA is TGCAGCGTTCGCGCGAACACCGGGGAGCTGTTTTTT. Translation gives CSVRANTGELFF.

The chain links TRBV11-2 to TRBJ1-6; no clear D gene. The V gene lost 6 bases and the J gene lost 0 bases, with 9 bases spanning the gap. Germline values: CDR1 SGHAT, CDR2 FQNNGV. The CDR3 totals 15 residues. The CDR3 sequence is CASRPQSSYNSPLHF. The CDR3 DNA sequence: TGTGCCAGCAGGCCCCAAAGCTCCTATAATTCACCCCTCCACTTT.

V usage is TRBV4-1 and J usage is TRBJ2-1; perhaps D is TRBD1 or TRBD2 (5 bases each). This CDR3 is 16 amino acids long. V lost 4 bases and J lost 10, with 23 bases in between. Germline V CDR1 and CDR2: MGHRA, YSYEKL. The CDR3 loop is CASSPRDGSLRIEQFF. CDR3 in DNA: TGCGCCAGCAGCCCGAGGGACGGATCCCTACGGATCGAGCAGTTCTTC.

This clonotype occurred a few times. V usage is TRBV7-3 and J usage is TRBJ2-5; TRBD1 might be the D (5 bases). Between the trimmed V and J ends, which lost 1 base and 3 bases, there was a span of 12 bases. Germline CDR1 reads SGHTA; CDR2 reads FQGTGA. The CDR3 has 15 amino acids. CDR3 loop: CASSLNNGREETQYF. DNA for the CDR3: TGTGCCAGCAGCTTAAATAATGGCAGGGAAGAGACCCAGTACTTC.

This rearrangement joins TRBV7-3 to TRBJ2-5; the D is unclear. The ends were cut back, 1 base at V and 5 bases at J, with 8 bases in the middle. In germline, CDR1 is SGHTA, CDR2 FQGTGA. The CDR3 has 13 amino acids. The CDR3 sequence is CASSLNVGETQYF. The CDR3 DNA reads as TGTGCCAGCAGCTTAAACGTTGGGGAGACCCAGTACTTC.

This rearrangement joins TRBV29-1 to TRBJ1-2; D is unresolved. Germline V gene lookup returns CDR1 SQVTM and CDR2 ANQGSEA. The length of the CDR3 is 12 residues. The V gene lost 2 bases and the J gene lost 2 bases, with 6 bases spanning the gap. CDR3 coding DNA: TGCAGCGTTGAAACAGCGAACTATGGCTACACCTTC. Protein sequence: CSVETANYGYTF.

The rearrangement joins TRBV4-3 to TRBJ1-1, with D unresolved. Between the trimmed V and J ends, which lost 0 bases and 0 bases, there was a span of 5 bases. CDR3 length: 14 residues. CDR1 is LGHNA, CDR2 YSLEER, per germline. The CDR3 loop reads CASSQEYMNTEAFF. The CDR3, as DNA: TGCGCCAGCAGCCAAGAGTACATGAACACTGAAGCTTTCTTT.

This sequence joins TRBV20-1 and TRBJ2-1; no definite D call. Germline-derived CDR1 and CDR2 are DFQATT and SNEGSKA (reference sequence). Trimming took off 7 bases at V and 7 bases at J, with 11 bases between the two ends. The CDR3 loop spans 11 amino acids. The CDR3 sequence is CSVVRRNEQFF. CDR3 nucleotide sequence: TGCAGTGTTGTCCGTAGGAATGAGCAGTTCTTC.

This clonotype was recorded a few times. The genes are TRBV4-1 and TRBJ1-1, with no clear D. The CDR3 runs 16 residues. Trimming pared 3 bases from V and 5 bases from J, leaving 19 bases between. The V gene's germline CDR1 is MGHRA and CDR2 YSYEKL. The CDR3 loop reads CASSQGRTTRVTEAFF. The CDR3 DNA sequence: TGCGCCAGCAGCCAGGGGAGGACCACCCGGGTGACTGAAGCTTTCTTT.

This clonotype showed up just a few times. The chain combines TRBV20-1 with TRBJ1-2; possibly TRBD1 for D (6 bases). Germline CDR1 is DFQATT and CDR2 is SNEGSKA (reference sequence). CDR3 length: 14 amino acids. V lost 1 base and J lost 5, with 14 bases in between. CDR3 nucleotide sequence: TGCAGTGCTAGAGCCGAATCCACAGGGTATGGCTACACCTTC. Translating gives CSARAESTGYGYTF.

This clonotype appeared a few times. The chain recombines TRBV6-1 with TRBJ2-3, with D tentatively TRBD1 (5 bases). V lost 2 bases to trimming and J lost 4 bases, with 10 bases between them. Germline-derived CDR1 and CDR2 are MNHNS and SASEGT. The CDR3 covers 14 residues. CDR3 sequence: CASSEPWGADTQYF. The CDR3 DNA reads as TGTGCCAGCAGTGAACCGTGGGGCGCAGATACGCAGTATTTT.

This chain uses TRBV20-1 with TRBJ2-3; D may correspond to TRBD1 or TRBD2 (6 bases each). The CDR3 runs to 15 residues. V lost 3 bases to trimming and J lost 2 bases, with 15 bases between them. Germline CDR1 and CDR2: DFQATT and SNEGSKA (reference sequence). The CDR3 nucleotides are TGCAGTGCTAGTCCCGGGGGCGCTTACACAGATACGCAGTATTTT. Protein sequence: CSASPGGAYTDTQYF.

This clonotype showed up just a few times. The V call is TRBV6-5, the J call TRBJ2-1; 10 bases map to TRBD1. V shed 6 bases, J shed 8 bases, and the junction held 10 bases outside the gene matches. This CDR3 comprises 15 residues. CDR1 MNHEY and CDR2 SVGAGI come from the germline V gene. In DNA form, the CDR3 reads TGTGCCAGCAGCCAACCGGGACAGGGGACATATGAGCAGTTCTTC. Translated: CASSQPGQGTYEQFF.

This clonotype appeared a few times. The chain joins TRBV6-6 to TRBJ2-7, with D possibly matching TRBD1 (5 bases). Trimming took off 7 bases at V and 2 bases at J, with 12 bases between the two ends. Germline loops: CDR1 MNHNY, CDR2 SVGAGI (reference sequence). This CDR3 has 13 amino acids. The CDR3 here is CASTFRVPYEQYF. The CDR3 DNA sequence: TGTGCCAGCACTTTCAGGGTGCCCTACGAGCAGTACTTC.

The CDR3 region has the DNA TGTGCCACCAGCAGAGATCTGGACAGGCCCGGGGAGCTGTTTTTT. It encodes CATSRDLDRPGELFF. The J gene is TRBJ2-2, the V gene TRBV15; 7 bases agree with TRBD1. The CDR3 contains 15 residues. Germline CDR1 and CDR2: LNHNV and YYDKDF (reference sequence). The V and J ends lost 0 bases and 6 bases, in that order; junction bases with no gene match: 4.

The chain employs TRBV7-6 and TRBJ1-1; D is perhaps TRBD1 (5 bases). The CDR3 spans 15 residues. With 1 base removed from V and 3 bases from J, the gap between germline ends came to 12 bases. Germline values: CDR1 SGHVS, CDR2 FNYEAQ. CDR3 DNA sequence: TGTGCCAGCAGCTTAGGGGATGCAGGGCACACTGAAGCTTTCTTT. Residues: CASSLGDAGHTEAFF.

About this clonotype itself: A read error may account for a junction end that differs from germline. This chain connects TRBV6-5 to TRBJ2-1; TRBD2 aligns across 8 bases. The germline CDR1 and CDR2 sequences are MNHEY and SVGAGI. This CDR3 is 15 amino acids long. CDR3 residues: CASSYRSGGGTEQSF. The CDR3 DNA is TGTGCCAGCAGTTACAGGTCCGGGGGGGGCACAGAGCAGTCCTTC.

The chain joins TRBV4-1 to TRBJ2-1; D is ambiguous. CDR1 and CDR2 from the germline V gene are MGHRA and YSYEKL. The V end was cut by 2 bases, the J end by 0 bases, with 11 bases between. The CDR3 is made up of 16 amino acids. The CDR3 DNA sequence: TGCGCCAGCAGCCAAATCGCCGGTAGCTCCTACAATGAGCAGTTCTTC. Protein: CASSQIAGSSYNEQFF.

The chain employs TRBV12-3 or TRBV12-4 and TRBJ2-1, with 7 bases matching TRBD1. The V gene end was trimmed by 6 bases and the J gene end by 4 bases; junction bases not matched to a gene: 3. The CDR3 contains 13 residues. The CDR3 is CASRGGQYNEQFF. The CDR3 DNA sequence: TGTGCCAGCAGAGGGGGCCAGTACAATGAGCAGTTCTTC.

CDR3 coding DNA: TGTGCCAGCAGCCGACTCGGACTAGCGGGAGATGCCAACACCGGGGAGCTGTTTTTT. The encoded protein is CASSRLGLAGDANTGELFF. This chain joins TRBV5-5 and TRBJ2-2, with 13 bases identical to TRBD2. Germline CDR1 reads SGHKS; CDR2 reads YYEKEE (reference sequence). This CDR3 has 19 residues. V was clipped by 4 bases and J by 2 bases; unmatched bases: 11.